The present TCR beta chain was sequenced within a study of sequential checkpoint blockade in melanoma. As for the study in general: Patients were randomized 1:1 to nivolumab-then-ipilimumab or ipilimumab-then-nivolumab first-line. Maintenance nivolumab came after either treatment sequence.

The CDR3 runs 14 residues. Germline V lookup: CDR1 PRHDT, CDR2 FYEKMQ (reference sequence). The trim removed 2 bases at V and 1 base at J, leaving 2 bases unmatched. Treatment reported: randomized to nivolumab then ipilimumab (arm A) or the reverse (arm B). TCRdb's table, derived via immunoSEQ multiplex PCR, lists solely in-frame clones and lacks some. The table lists 30,000 to 35,000 clones, 82% of them singletons. The J gene is TRBJ2-7, the V gene TRBV13; 7 positions agree with TRBD2. This clonotype originated in a human donor with melanoma. This material consisted of CD8+ T cells sorted from blood (inferred from file names), taken from a patient given nivolumab and ipilimumab in sequence. Here the CDR3 reads CASSLRRESYEQYF. CDR3 nucleotide sequence: TGTGCCAGCAGCTTAAGGCGGGAGTCCTACGAGCAGTACTTC.